The clone carrying this T cell receptor (beta chain) was counted ten times or more. Its antigen is undetermined. The sample originates from a study of CD8 T cells in ankylosing spondylitis. Findings and limits, study-wide: Matched ankylosing spondylitis synovial fluid reportedly contained a significantly enriched population of disease-linked clones. In peripheral blood, disease-linked CD8+ clones occurred at relatively low frequencies. Within ankylosing spondylitis blood, a TCR beta motif made up of under 10 highly homologous variants appeared to be characteristic. Earlier studies detected some motif variants in reactive arthritis synovial fluid and blood.

The authors made TCR beta libraries by quantitative 5'-RACE with molecular barcodes. TCRdb ran MiXCR on the 5' RACE reads and lists one entry per CDR3 protein. This table holds some 840,000 distinct CDR3 sequences, approximately 12% found once. This sequence was found in a male donor with ankylosing spondylitis. Sequencing was carried out using blood, either unsorted or a sorted T cell fraction (not recorded which).

The CDR3 nucleotides are TGCGCCAGCAGCTCTCCGGGATCCAAGCAGTACTTC. Encoded protein: CASSSPGSKQYF. The rearrangement uses TRBV5-1 and TRBJ2-7, with TRBD2 as a possible D gene (5 bases). Deletions cut 3 bases from V and 8 bases from J, with 12 bases between. There are 12 residues in the CDR3. Germline CDR1 is SGHRS and CDR2 is YFSETQ.